The present T cell receptor beta chain was sequenced within a study of T cells in Graves' hyperthyroidism and ophthalmopathy. Study-level results: Stable hyperthyroidism was told apart from ophthalmopathy by a model built on 13 V-J features. Blood also contained most expanded thyroid clonotypes above 0.001.

About this clonotype itself: Its matching antigen is unknown. A much larger clone is a single base away; this may be a read error.

RNA transcripts served as the template for amplifying TCR beta CDR3 regions. In the first-round RT-PCR of the TCR CDR3, the HTBI primer set was used. TCRdb recomputed calls from the multiplex PCR reads with MiXCR, one row per CDR3 protein. This table has approximately 630,000 distinct CDR3 sequences, 15% to 20% appearing once. The CDR3 is 15 amino acids. CDR1 and CDR2 from the germline V gene are SGHTA and FQGNSA. The hyperthyroidism patients had all been newly diagnosed, and their disease duration was under 2 months. Their ages ranged from 18 to 65 years. This chain links TRBV7-2 with TRBJ2-5, with 12 bases identical to TRBD2. This receptor was identified in a woman aged 30 to 39 with Graves' hyperthyroidism. The sample was blood. CDR3 bases: TGTGCCAGCAGCTTAGGTTGGAGGCTAGCGGGAGGGCGACACTTC. Its translation is CASSLGWRLAGGRHF. The full variable domain, completed using reference TRBV7-2 and TRBJ2-5, is GAGVSQSPSNKVTEKGKDVELRCDPISGHTALYWYRQSLGQGLEFLIYFQGNSAPDKSGLPSDRFSAERTGGSVSTLTIQRTQQEDSAVYLCASSLGWRLAGGRHFGPGTRLLVL.